The 29 T cell receptor beta chains in this list originate from one sample, sequenced in a study of cytomegalovirus exposure and HLA in healthy donors. Researchers ran the PCR with 60 Vbeta and 13 Jbeta primers. Data came from immunoSEQ multiplex PCR; TCRdb stores just in-frame clones and leaves some out. This sample lists approximately 210,000 clones; its ten largest clones have 0.75% to 1%. Sequences were obtained from PBMCs. These receptors were obtained from a woman aged 30 to 39 in good health and CMV-seropositive.

The V call is TRBV19, the J call TRBJ1-2, with TRBD1 identical over 9 bases. V lost 1 base, J lost 5 bases, and 8 bases stayed unmatched. This CDR3 comprises 16 residues. In germline, CDR1 is LNHDA, CDR2 SQIVND (reference sequence). CDR3: CASSIAAGQGFYGYTF. In DNA, the CDR3 is TGTGCCAGTAGTATAGCGGCGGGACAGGGATTTTATGGCTACACCTTC.

This rearrangement joins TRBV28 to TRBJ1-1; D is perhaps TRBD1 (5 bases). V was pared by 6 bases and J by 2 bases, with 7 bases between. The CDR3 is made up of 12 amino acids. Germline V gives CDR1 MDHEN, CDR2 SYDVKM. DNA for the CDR3: TGTGCCAGCAGCGACAGTAACACTGAAGCTTTCTTT. It specifies CASSDSNTEAFF.

V usage is TRBV10-3 and J usage is TRBJ1-6; the D gene is possibly TRBD1 (6 bases). CDR1 ENHRY and CDR2 SYGVKD come from the germline V gene. CDR3 length: 15 residues. V was pared by 3 bases and J by 5 bases, with 11 bases between. The CDR3 nucleotides are TGTGCCATCAGTGACTCAGGGGCGGATAATTCACCCCTCCACTTT. It translates to CAISDSGADNSPLHF.

The chain carries TRBV7-6 and TRBJ1-3, with D maybe TRBD1 (5 bases). V shed 0 bases and J shed 0 bases, with 9 bases lying between them. Germline CDR1 SGHVS, CDR2 FNYEAQ. CDR3 length: 16 residues. The CDR3 sequence is CASSLASGVSGNTIYF. CDR3 DNA sequence: TGTGCCAGCAGCTTAGCGTCGGGGGTCTCTGGAAACACCATATATTTT.

The chain combines TRBV4-3 with TRBJ2-3; TRBD2 matches at 10 bases. This CDR3 is built from 17 residues. Germline V lookup: CDR1 LGHNA, CDR2 YSLEER. V lost 4 bases, J lost 1 base, and 8 bases stayed unmatched. CDR3 in DNA: TGCGCCAGCAGCCCATGGGAGCTAGCGGGAGGCACAGATACGCAGTATTTT. As protein: CASSPWELAGGTDTQYF.

The rearrangement links TRBV19 to TRBJ2-1, with 8 bases matching TRBD2. J gave up 9 bases and V 3 bases, and 10 bases lay outside the gene matches. The CDR3 is 15 residues long. Germline CDR1 LNHDA, CDR2 SQIVND (reference sequence). The CDR3 nucleotides read TGTGCCAGTAGTATTGATCGGGAGGGGTTCGGTGAGCAGTTCTTC. This translates into CASSIDREGFGEQFF.

The J gene is TRBJ2-5, the V gene TRBV18, with TRBD1 as a possible D gene (6 bases). V lost 3 bases and J lost 2, with 10 bases in between. CDR1 and CDR2 from the germline V gene are KGHSH and LQKENI. This CDR3 has 14 residues. Written as DNA, the CDR3 is TGTGCCAGCTCACCCCGGGACAATCAAGAGACCCAGTACTTC. It is translated as CASSPRDNQETQYF.

The chain has TRBV28 and TRBJ1-5; tentative D call: TRBD1 (5 bases). CDR3 size: 15 residues. V lost 2 bases, J lost 3 bases, and 11 bases lay in between. Germline CDR1 and CDR2: MDHEN and SYDVKM. CDR3 region: CASSLGGTDNQPQHF. The CDR3 DNA sequence: TGTGCCAGCAGTTTAGGCGGGACGGACAATCAGCCCCAGCATTTT.

The chain combines TRBV15 with TRBJ2-7, with a weak D call TRBD2 (5 bases). The CDR3 runs to 12 residues. From germline, CDR1 is LNHNV and CDR2 YYDKDF (reference sequence). The ends were cut back, 0 bases at V and 12 bases at J, with 12 bases in the middle. CDR3 DNA: TGTGCCACCAGCAGAGATAACCAGAGGGCGTACTTC. Its translation is CATSRDNQRAYF. Based on the CDR3 plus reference TRBV15 and TRBJ2-7, the full variable domain is DAMVIQNPRYQVTQFGKPVTLSCSQTLNHNVMYWYQQKSSQAPKLLFHYYDKDFNNEADTPDNFQSRRPNTSFCFLDIRSPGLGDTAMYLCATSRDNQRAYFGPGTRLTVT.

The chain has TRBV5-6 and TRBJ2-5; D unclear. Germline V gives CDR1 SGHDT, CDR2 YYEEEE. V lost 5 bases and J lost 3, with 14 bases in between. The CDR3 is 14 residues long. The CDR3 loop is CASSWQVTKETQYF. The CDR3 DNA reads as TGTGCCAGCAGTTGGCAGGTGACCAAAGAGACCCAGTACTTC.

This chain connects TRBV5-1 to TRBJ2-3, with 8 bases lining up with TRBD1. CDR3 length: 15 residues. Germline V CDR1 and CDR2: SGHRS, YFSETQ. V lost 5 bases and J lost 0; bases outside the gene matches: 5. CDR3 loop: CASSRDRSSTDTQYF. Here the CDR3 DNA reads TGCGCCAGCAGTCGGGACAGGTCTAGCACAGATACGCAGTATTTT.

V usage is TRBV30 and J usage is TRBJ2-5; 8 bases fit TRBD1. In germline, CDR1 is GTSNPN, CDR2 SVGIG (reference sequence). With V trimmed by 1 base and J by 2 bases, 6 bases remained unmatched. There are 15 residues in the CDR3. The CDR3 is CAWSATQGGQETQYF. The CDR3 bases are TGTGCCTGGAGTGCGACACAGGGGGGTCAAGAGACCCAGTACTTC.

The J gene is TRBJ2-7, the V gene TRBV10-1; 7 bases are a match to TRBD2. Germline-derived CDR1 and CDR2 are WNHNN and SYGVQD (reference sequence). The CDR3 totals 16 residues. The V and J ends lost 4 bases and 2 bases, in that order; junction bases with no gene match: 11. CDR3 residues: CASSGHSGWDPYEQYF. The CDR3 bases are TGCGCCAGCAGTGGACATAGCGGGTGGGACCCCTACGAGCAGTACTTC.

For the CDR3, the DNA is TGTGCCAGCTCACTCGACAGGGACTCCTACAATGAGCAGTTCTTC. Its translation: CASSLDRDSYNEQFF. This chain joins TRBV18 and TRBJ2-1; 7 bases match TRBD1. Germline loops: CDR1 KGHSH, CDR2 LQKENI. The V gene end was trimmed by 4 bases and the J gene end by 0 bases; junction bases not matched to a gene: 3. The CDR3 is 15 amino acids.

The chain recombines TRBV19 with TRBJ2-1, with TRBD2 identical over 11 bases. This CDR3 spans 15 amino acids. Germline V gene data show CDR1 as LNHDA and CDR2 as SQIVND (reference sequence). V trimming: 1 base; J trimming: 8 bases; junction bases outside the gene matches: 4. In DNA, the CDR3 is TGTGCCAGTAGTATAGGTAGCGGGAGGGTGGATGAGCAGTTCTTC. This sequence encodes CASSIGSGRVDEQFF.

This chain connects TRBV14 to TRBJ2-3, with TRBD2 as a possible D gene (5 bases). Germline V gene data show CDR1 as SGHDN and CDR2 as FVKESK. V lost 8 bases and J lost 0, with 9 bases in between. CDR3 length: 13 residues. CDR3 nucleotide sequence: TGTGCCAGCTCTTGGACTAGCACAGATACGCAGTATTTT. Protein sequence: CASSWTSTDTQYF.

This rearrangement joins TRBV7-2 to TRBJ2-5, with 7 bases identical to TRBD1. Looked up from germline, CDR1 is SGHTA and CDR2 is FQGNSA. The CDR3 totals 14 residues. V gave up 6 bases and J gave up 5 bases; unmatched junction bases: 9. DNA of the CDR3: TGTGCCAGCAGGCTTACAGGGGCTAGGGAGACCCAGTACTTC. Protein product: CASRLTGARETQYF.

The chain joins TRBV4-1 to TRBJ2-5; 8 bases match TRBD2. The J segment lost 4 bases and the V segment lost 1 base, leaving 8 bases of the junction unmatched. Germline assignment: CDR1 MGHRA and CDR2 YSYEKL. This CDR3 is 16 amino acids long. The CDR3 loop is CASSQGPGGVAETQYF. The CDR3 bases are TGCGCCAGCAGCCAAGGGCCGGGAGGGGTAGCAGAGACCCAGTACTTC.

The V and J genes are TRBV2 and TRBJ1-6, with 11 bases matching TRBD1. V was clipped by 4 bases and J by 1 base; unmatched bases: 9. This CDR3 comprises 19 residues. The germline V gene has CDR1 SNHLY and CDR2 FYNNEI. Here the CDR3 DNA reads TGTGCCAGCAGTGGACCGGGACAGGGGGTCATTTCCTATAATTCACCCCTCCACTTT. Encoded protein: CASSGPGQGVISYNSPLHF. The full variable domain, completed using reference TRBV2 and TRBJ1-6, is EPEVTQTPSHQVTQMGQEVILRCVPISNHLYFYWYRQILGQKVEFLVSFYNNEISEKSEIFDDQFSVERPDGSNFTLKIRSTKLEDSAMYFCASSGPGQGVISYNSPLHFGNGTRLTVT.

The chain is built from TRBV5-1 and TRBJ1-1; D is possibly TRBD1 (5 bases). The CDR3 spans 16 residues. The V end lost 0 bases, the J end lost 2 bases, and 14 bases lay between the germline ends. The germline V gene has CDR1 SGHRS and CDR2 YFSETQ. The CDR3 sequence is CASSLDTWDSNTEAFF. The DNA for the CDR3 is TGCGCCAGCAGCTTGGATACTTGGGACTCCAACACTGAAGCTTTCTTT.

In DNA form, the CDR3 reads TGTGCCAGCAGCTTGGATGGGGCGGGGGCGCCAGATACGCAGTATTTT. Translation gives CASSLDGAGAPDTQYF. This sequence joins TRBV5-6 and TRBJ2-3, with TRBD2 as a possible D gene (7 bases). Trimming took 0 bases from V and 4 from J, leaving 15 bases between them. The germline V gene encodes CDR1 SGHDT and CDR2 YYEEEE. This CDR3 comprises 16 residues. The full variable domain, rest sourced from reference TRBV5-6 and TRBJ2-3, is DAGVTQSPTHLIKTRGQQVTLRCSPKSGHDTVSWYQQALGQGPQFIFQYYEEEERQRGNFPDRFSGHQFPNYSSELNVNALLLGDSALYLCASSLDGAGAPDTQYFGPGTRLTVL.

V usage is TRBV11-2 and J usage is TRBJ2-1; TRBD2 might be the D (5 bases). There are 13 residues in the CDR3. Germline V gives CDR1 SGHAT, CDR2 FQNNGV. Trimming cost V 5 bases and J 8 bases, with 13 bases left between them. The CDR3, as DNA: TGTGCCAGCAGCCAAAACCCCGGGGATGAGCAGTTCTTC. Its translation: CASSQNPGDEQFF.

V usage is TRBV5-6 and J usage is TRBJ2-5; perhaps TRBD2 as D (5 bases). Trimming stripped 4 bases from V and 5 bases from J, with 21 bases between. Germline values: CDR1 SGHDT, CDR2 YYEEEE. This CDR3 is built from 16 residues. For the CDR3, the DNA is TGTGCCAGCAGCCCTACCTTGAAGGGAAGAGGGGAGACCCAGTACTTC. It is translated as CASSPTLKGRGETQYF.

With respect to this clone: The same CDR3 also results from other DNA sequences found in this sample. The V and J genes are TRBV9 and TRBJ2-7; 14 positions match TRBD2. The V and J ends lost 0 bases and 4 bases, in that order; junction bases with no gene match: 0. CDR3 length equals 15 residues. CDR1 is SGDLS and CDR2 is YYNGEE in the germline V gene. The CDR3 bases are TGTGCCAGCAGCGTAGGACTAGCGGGAGGGTACGAGCAGTACTTC. Translating it yields CASSVGLAGGYEQYF.

This rearrangement joins TRBV6-1 to TRBJ1-1; D call uncertain. This CDR3 spans 13 amino acids. V was pared by 4 bases and J by 3 bases, with 9 bases between. Germline V gene sequence: CDR1 MNHNS, CDR2 SASEGT. CDR3 sequence: CASSARRDTEAFF. CDR3 in DNA: TGTGCCAGCAGTGCGAGGAGGGACACTGAAGCTTTCTTT.

In the case of this clone: The junction shows a germline mismatch at one end, possibly a read error. The rearrangement joins TRBV5-1 to TRBJ2-7; 7 nucleotides align to TRBD1. The CDR3 consists of 15 residues. The germline gives CDR1 SGHRS, CDR2 YFSETQ. The CDR3 nucleotides read TGCGCCAGCCGCTTCGGCGACAGGGATCCCAACGAGCAGTACTTC. As protein: CASRFGDRDPNEQYF. The full variable domain, with the rest looked up from reference TRBV5-1 and TRBJ2-7, is KAGVTQTPRYLIKTRGQQVTLSCSPISGHRSVSWYQQTPGQGLQFLFEYFSETQRNKGNFPGRFSGRQFSNSRSEMNVSTLELGDSALYLCASRFGDRDPNEQYFGPGTRLTVT.

The chain uses TRBV11-2 and TRBJ2-7; 9 bases line up with TRBD1. Trimming took 4 bases from V and 9 from J; bases not matched to a gene: 10. Germline V gene lookup returns CDR1 SGHAT and CDR2 FQNNGV. There are 14 residues in the CDR3. This chain's CDR3 is CASSSKAGTGLQYF. The CDR3 coding sequence is TGTGCCAGCAGCTCGAAGGCAGGGACAGGGTTGCAGTACTTC.

V usage is TRBV7-9 and J usage is TRBJ1-6, with 7 nucleotides matching TRBD1. V lost 3 bases to trimming and J lost 6 bases; unmatched junction nucleotides: 5. Germline V gene sequence: CDR1 SEHNR, CDR2 FQNEAQ (reference sequence). The length of the CDR3 is 15 residues. CDR3 residues: CASSFEHRGNSPLHF. CDR3 coding DNA: TGTGCCAGCAGCTTCGAACACAGGGGTAATTCACCCCTCCACTTT.

The V gene is TRBV10-3, the J gene TRBJ2-3, with TRBD2 matching 8 bases. The CDR3 is 13 amino acids. Germline V gives CDR1 ENHRY, CDR2 SYGVKD. V lost 11 bases and J lost 3; bases outside the gene matches: 7. Written as DNA, the CDR3 is TGTGCCGGCAAGCGGGAGCAGACAGATACGCAGTATTTT. This sequence encodes CAGKREQTDTQYF.